One and the same sample provided the 17 T cell receptor beta chains below, sequenced in a study of blood T cells in healthy people across ages. The second PCR ran roughly 7 to 12 cycles with a sample-barcoded 5' primer and J-beta primers. TCRdb re-called the 5' RACE reads with MiXCR, one entry per CDR3 protein. This table has 500,000 to 700,000 distinct CDR3 sequences, about 30% appearing once. The specimen was blood. Receptors were obtained from a woman of 80 years or more in good health.

The table lists this clonotype with a few counts. The germline gene is not matched at one end of the junction; a read error may be the cause. This sequence joins TRBV11-2 and TRBJ2-1; D gene uncertain. Germline assignment: CDR1 SGHAT and CDR2 FQNNGV. The CDR3 has 11 residues. This CDR3 reads CAGSRHNEQFF. The CDR3, as DNA: TGTGCCGGCAGCCGTCATAATGAGCAGTTCTTC.

This clonotype has a count of ten or more. The rearrangement links TRBV11-3 to TRBJ2-1; D remains ambiguous. This CDR3 region has 13 residues. Germline lookup yields CDR1 SGHNT and CDR2 YENEEA. V shed 0 bases and J shed 7 bases, with 7 bases lying between them. CDR3 residues: CASSLDQLNEQFF. CDR3 sequence (DNA): TGTGCCAGCAGCTTAGATCAATTGAATGAGCAGTTCTTC.

Concerning this clonotype: The germline gene is not matched at one end of the junction; a read error may be the cause. For the CDR3, the DNA is TGTGCCAGCAGTTTTGGCACGGACTTAACAGATGCGCAGTATTTT. It is translated as CASSFGTDLTDAQYF. The chain links TRBV12-3 or TRBV12-4 to TRBJ2-3; D is perhaps TRBD2 (5 bases). CDR3 length equals 15 residues.

This chain connects TRBV10-3 to TRBJ2-1; a weak D match, TRBD2 (6 bases). Looked up from germline, CDR1 is ENHRY and CDR2 is SYGVKD. The CDR3 length is 13 residues. CDR3 nucleotide sequence: TGTGCAGCGGCGGGGACCCTTTACAATGAGCAGTTCTTC. It yields the protein CAAAGTLYNEQFF.

This clonotype was seen repeatedly, ten times or more. The chain employs TRBV13 and TRBJ2-1; 10 bases are a match to TRBD1. CDR1 is PRHDT, CDR2 FYEKMQ, per germline (reference sequence). The CDR3 spans 14 residues. Trimming cost V 5 bases and J 10 bases; bases outside gene matches: 8. The CDR3 DNA is TGTGCCAGCAGCGCACTGGACAGGGGGAAGGAGCAGTTCTTC. Translated, it gives CASSALDRGKEQFF.

This clonotype was seen at least ten times. The rearrangement joins TRBV29-1 to TRBJ1-2; possible D gene TRBD1, 6 bases. Trimming pared 0 bases from V and 6 bases from J, leaving 14 bases between. The CDR3 runs to 14 residues. Germline V lookup: CDR1 SQVTM, CDR2 ANQGSEA. CDR3 DNA sequence: TGCAGCGTTGAAGAACAGGGCCGATATGATGGCTACACCTTC. Translated: CSVEEQGRYDGYTF. The whole variable domain, remainder taken from reference TRBV29-1 and TRBJ1-2, is SAVISQKPSRDICQRGTSLTIQCQVDSQVTMMFWYRQQPGQSLTLIATANQGSEATYESGFVIDKFPISRPNLTFSTLTVSNMSPEDSSIYLCSVEEQGRYDGYTFGSGTRLTVV.

This chain links TRBV20-1 with TRBJ1-2; D is unresolved. CDR3 length: 13 amino acids. CDR1 is DFQATT and CDR2 is SNEGSKA in the germline V gene (reference sequence). V lost 5 bases, J lost 5 bases, and 15 bases lay in between. CDR3 DNA: TGCAGTGCTCCTCGTATCAGTGGGTATGGCTACACCTTC. This gives the protein CSAPRISGYGYTF.

Ten or more counts support this clonotype. At one of its ends the junction is not consistent with the germline gene, which may arise from a read error. This chain uses TRBV4-3 with TRBJ2-5, with D hard to call. Germline V lookup: CDR1 LGHNA, CDR2 YSLEER. This CDR3 is built from 15 residues. CDR3: CTSSQERTDQETQYF. Here the CDR3 DNA reads TGCACCAGCAGCCAAGAACGGACGGATCAAGAGACCCAGTACTTC.

Many counts were recorded for this clonotype. The rearrangement uses TRBV24-1 and TRBJ2-5; maybe TRBD2 (7 bases). Trimming took 2 bases from V and 5 from J, leaving 14 bases between them. CDR1 is KGHDR, CDR2 SFDVKD, per germline. This CDR3 comprises 15 residues. The CDR3 here is CATSDSGLGGETQYF. The DNA of the CDR3 is TGTGCCACCAGTGATTCCGGACTAGGGGGGGAGACCCAGTACTTC.

In regard to this clonotype: At one end the junction does not follow the germline gene, possibly because of a read error. V usage is TRBV19 and J usage is TRBJ2-7, with D possibly TRBD2 on 7 matching bases. The J call may not be correct, given that the DNA end is closer to TRBJ2-5. Per the germline V gene, CDR1 is LNHDA and CDR2 is SQIVND (reference sequence). This CDR3 has 16 residues. CDR3 protein: CASSTSGGSAQGTQYF. In DNA form, the CDR3 reads TGTGCCAGTAGTACCTCGGGGGGCAGTGCCCAAGGGACCCAGTACTTC.

The J gene is TRBJ1-1, the V gene TRBV7-9; D might be TRBD1 (5 bases). The CDR3 contains 14 residues. The germline CDR1 and CDR2 sequences are SEHNR and FQNEAQ (reference sequence). Trimming took off 5 bases at V and 3 bases at J, with 13 bases between the two ends. The CDR3 region has the DNA TGTGCCAGCAGCCGGGGGGGGTTTGACACTGAAGCTTTCTTT. Its protein is CASSRGGFDTEAFF.

This clonotype has ten or more counts. The J gene is TRBJ2-5, the V gene TRBV12-3 or TRBV12-4; D is unclear. V gave up 6 bases and J gave up 6 bases, with 14 bases separating them. This CDR3 is 13 amino acids long. CDR3 sequence (DNA): TGTGCCAGCAGCCTCGACATCCGAAAGACCCAGTACTTC. Its translation is CASSLDIRKTQYF.

This clonotype was detected many times. The rearrangement joins TRBV4-3 to TRBJ2-1; no reliable D call. The ends were cut back, 3 bases at V and 6 bases at J, with 15 bases in the middle. The CDR3 spans 15 residues. Germline V gene lookup returns CDR1 LGHNA and CDR2 YSLEER. The DNA of the CDR3 is TGCGCCAGCAGCCATGGCGTTTACAGAGGCAATGAGCAGTTCTTC. This sequence encodes CASSHGVYRGNEQFF.

The chain is built from TRBV5-1 and TRBJ1-1; no clear D gene. The CDR3 totals 14 residues. Per germline, CDR1 SGHRS and CDR2 YFSETQ. Trimming removed 2 bases from V and 2 bases from J, with 10 bases in between. This CDR3 is CASSFEGINTEAFF. The DNA of the CDR3 is TGCGCCAGCAGCTTCGAAGGGATTAACACTGAAGCTTTCTTT. The full variable domain, completed using reference TRBV5-1 and TRBJ1-1, is KAGVTQTPRYLIKTRGQQVTLSCSPISGHRSVSWYQQTPGQGLQFLFEYFSETQRNKGNFPGRFSGRQFSNSRSEMNVSTLELGDSALYLCASSFEGINTEAFFGQGTRLTVV.

As for this clonotype: A much larger clone differs from this one at a single base, so this may be a read error. The chain carries TRBV2 and TRBJ2-5; tentative D call: TRBD2 (5 bases). Per the germline V gene, CDR1 is SNHLY and CDR2 is FYNNEI. The CDR3 is 11 amino acids. V shed 6 bases and J shed 11 bases, with 13 bases lying between them. DNA of the CDR3: TGTGCCAGCAGGGGAGCTAGGGAGCAGTACTTC. Protein sequence: CASRGAREQYF.

This sequence joins TRBV10-2 and TRBJ2-3; D remains unclear. Trimming pared 10 bases from V and 0 bases from J, leaving 17 bases between. The CDR3 loop spans 15 amino acids. Germline-derived CDR1 and CDR2 are WSHSY and SAAADI. CDR3 region: CANEDPVFSTDTQYF. The CDR3, as DNA: TGCGCCAACGAAGACCCAGTCTTTAGCACAGATACGCAGTATTTT.

For this clonotype: This sequence may be a read error, since a much larger clone differs from it by one base. This chain uses TRBV10-3 with TRBJ2-1; the D is unclear. This CDR3 is built from 14 residues. Germline V CDR1 and CDR2: ENHRY, SYGVKD. V shed 4 bases and J shed 10 bases, with 17 bases lying between them. DNA for the CDR3: TGTGCCATCAGTGCGGTGGGGTTCGGCGACGAGCAGTTCTTC. Translated, it gives CAISAVGFGDEQFF.